This entry concerns a single TCR beta chain. Some clones are missing from TCRdb's copy, which holds only in-frame ones; the method was immunoSEQ multiplex PCR. The sample lists about 46,000 clones; about nine tenths were seen once. The data were obtained in a study of T cell changes during pregnancy in multiple sclerosis. Per the germline V gene, CDR1 is SGHAT and CDR2 is FQNNGV. The CDR3 length is 17 residues. V was pared by 5 bases and J by 2 bases, with 13 bases of the junction left unmatched. J is TRBJ2-5 and V is TRBV11-2, with TRBD2 matching 8 bases. The origin of this receptor is a female donor with multiple sclerosis, enrolled in a pregnancy study. This sample comprised CD8+ T cells from peripheral blood mononuclear cells, obtained after pregnancy. Written as DNA, the CDR3 is TGTGCCAGCAGCCCAGGAATACTACTAGCGGAACAAGAGACCCAGTACTTC. Protein sequence: CASSPGILLAEQETQYF.